This TCR beta chain was profiled in a study of blood T cells in healthy people across ages. Study observations and caveats: With age, beta diversity per million T cells declined roughly linearly, significantly by 40.

There are 18 residues in the CDR3. Trimming pared 0 bases from V and 4 bases from J, leaving 19 bases between. CDR1 is LGHDT, CDR2 YNNKEL, per germline (reference sequence). On this clonotype: Its specificity is unknown.

With a J-beta primer mix and a sample-barcoded 5' primer, a second PCR ran about 7 to 11 cycles. TCRdb passed the 5' RACE reads through MiXCR, listing each CDR3 protein once. The sample shows 540,000 or so distinct CDR3 sequences, approximately 25% of them seen only once. These data were also reused for a study on T cells of mothers and their children.

The clonotype originates from a boy aged 10-17 years in good health. J is TRBJ2-1 and V is TRBV3-1; D remains unclear. Specimen: blood. The CDR3 loop is CASSQDLLEAPVYNEQFF. The CDR3 nucleotides are TGTGCCAGCAGCCAAGATTTGTTAGAAGCACCCGTATACAATGAGCAGTTCTTC.